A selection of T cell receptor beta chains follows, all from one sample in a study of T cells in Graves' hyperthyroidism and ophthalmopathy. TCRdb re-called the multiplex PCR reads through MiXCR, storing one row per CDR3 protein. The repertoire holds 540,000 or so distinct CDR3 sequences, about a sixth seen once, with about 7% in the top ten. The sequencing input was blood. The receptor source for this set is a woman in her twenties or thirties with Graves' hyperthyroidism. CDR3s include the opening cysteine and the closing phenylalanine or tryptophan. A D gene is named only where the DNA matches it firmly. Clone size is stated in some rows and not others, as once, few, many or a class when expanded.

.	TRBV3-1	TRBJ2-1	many	TGTGCCAGCAGCCAAGATACGGCGGGTCCCCATGAGCAGTTCTTC	CASSQDTAGPHEQFF
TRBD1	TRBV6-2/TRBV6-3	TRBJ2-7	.	TGTGCCAGCAGACCTCCGGGACAGGGATACTACGAGCAGTACTTC	CASRPPGQGYYEQYF
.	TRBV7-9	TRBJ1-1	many	TGTGCCAGCAGCTTCGAGACCCACACTGAAGCTTTCTTT	CASSFETHTEAFF
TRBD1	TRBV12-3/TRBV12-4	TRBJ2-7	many	TGTGCCAGCAGTGAGGGACAGTCATCCTACGAGCAGTACTTC	CASSEGQSSYEQYF
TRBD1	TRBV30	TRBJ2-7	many	TGTGCCTGGAATATGGGACAGGGGGGCGAGCAGTACTTC	CAWNMGQGGEQYF
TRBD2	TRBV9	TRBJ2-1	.	TGTGCCAGCAGCGTAGGACTAGCGGGAAGCTCCTACAATGAGCAGTTCTTC	CASSVGLAGSSYNEQFF
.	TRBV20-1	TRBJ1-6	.	TGCAGTGCAGAGCTTGGGGGTGAACCACCCCTCCACTTT	CSAELGGEPPLHF
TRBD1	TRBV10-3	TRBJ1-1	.	TGTGCCATCAGTGAGGGGGGACAGGGGCGGTTTGGCACTGAAGCTTTCTTT	CAISEGGQGRFGTEAFF
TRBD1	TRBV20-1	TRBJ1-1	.	TGCAGTGCTAGAGTCTCAGGGGGCCACACTGAAGCTTTCTTT	CSARVSGGHTEAFF
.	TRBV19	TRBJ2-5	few	TGTGCCAGTAGTAAAACAGCGCTCCCACAAGAGACCCAGTACTTC	CASSKTALPQETQYF
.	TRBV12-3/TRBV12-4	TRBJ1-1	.	TGTGCCAGCAGTTTAAAGGGTTTTCGGGTGTGGACTGAAGCTTTCTTT	CASSLKGFRVWTEAFF
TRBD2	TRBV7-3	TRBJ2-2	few	TGTGCCAGCAGCGGACTCACTAGCGGGAGGGCCAACACCGGGGAGCTGTTTTTT	CASSGLTSGRANTGELFF
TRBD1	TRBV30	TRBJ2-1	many	TGTGCCTGGAGAACCGACAGGGGCCGGTACAATGAGCAGTTCTTC	CAWRTDRGRYNEQFF
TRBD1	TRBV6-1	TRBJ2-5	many	TGTGCCAGCATCATAAGACAGGGTTTGGGAGAGACCCAGTACTTC	CASIIRQGLGETQYF
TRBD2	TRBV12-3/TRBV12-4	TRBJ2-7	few	TGTGCCAGCAGTTTATCCGCGACTGGCGGGAGAATCAACGAGCAGTACTTC	CASSLSATGGRINEQYF
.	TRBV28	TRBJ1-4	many	TGTGCCAGCAGCCCGGGGGCGCGCGAAAAACTGTTTTTT	CASSPGAREKLFF
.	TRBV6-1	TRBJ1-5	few	TGTGCCAGCAGTCTGAACTGGGACCCCGAACAGCCCCAGCATTTT	CASSLNWDPEQPQHF
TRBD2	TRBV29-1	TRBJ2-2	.	TGCAGCGTTAGGGGCGGGAGGGATAACACCGGGGAGCTGTTTTTT	CSVRGGRDNTGELFF
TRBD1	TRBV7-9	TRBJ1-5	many	TGTGCCAGCAGCTTAGCGCAGGGCGGGGACAGACAGCCCCAGCATTTT	CASSLAQGGDRQPQHF
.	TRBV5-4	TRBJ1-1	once	TGTGCCAGCAGCTCGGACCGCTCTGAAGCTTTCTTT	CASSSDRSEAFF
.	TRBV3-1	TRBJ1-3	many	TGTGCCAGCAGCCAAGAAGTCTCTGGAAACACCATATATTTT	CASSQEVSGNTIYF
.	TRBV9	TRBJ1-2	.	TGTGCCAGCAGCGCAGACTATGGCTACACCTTC	CASSADYGYTF
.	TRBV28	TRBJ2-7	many	TGTGCCAGCAGTTTCGGGCTAGGAGTTGACGAGCAGTACTTC	CASSFGLGVDEQYF
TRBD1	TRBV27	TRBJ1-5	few	TGTGCCAGCAGTTTATCAGGGGGAGGACAGGGCAGCAATCAGCCCCAGCATTTT	CASSLSGGGQGSNQPQHF
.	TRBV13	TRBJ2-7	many	TGTGCCAGCAGCCCGCGGGACACGACCTACGAGCAGTACTTC	CASSPRDTTYEQYF
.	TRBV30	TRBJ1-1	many	TGTGCCTGGAGTGTACCTGGGACCCGTAGGACTGAAGCTTTCTTT	CAWSVPGTRRTEAFF
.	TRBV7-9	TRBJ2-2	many	TGTGCCAGCAGCGTCACCGGGGAGCTGTTTTTT	CASSVTGELFF
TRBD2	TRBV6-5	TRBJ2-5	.	TGTGCCAGCAGTTGGGGGGGGTCCCAGTACTTC	CASSWGGSQYF
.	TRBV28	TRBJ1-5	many	TGTGCCAGCAGTTCCATCTTGAATCAGCCCCAGCATTTT	CASSSILNQPQHF
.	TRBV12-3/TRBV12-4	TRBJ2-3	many	TGTGCCAGCAGTTTGTCGAGTCGTACCACAGATACGCAGTATTTT	CASSLSSRTTDTQYF
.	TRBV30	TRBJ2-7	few	TGTGCCTGGATGGGTGCAGGGAGTGACTACGAGCAGTACTTC	CAWMGAGSDYEQYF
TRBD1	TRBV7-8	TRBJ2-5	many	TGTGCCAGCCGAACGGCAGGGGGCAAGGAGACCCAGTACTTC	CASRTAGGKETQYF
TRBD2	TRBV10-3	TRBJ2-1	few	TGTGCCATCAGTGAACTAGCGGGAGGGAGCTCCTACAATGAGCAGTTCTTC	CAISELAGGSSYNEQFF
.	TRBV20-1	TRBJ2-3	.	TGCAGTGCCGCGGGACAGCGAACAGATACGCAGTATTTT	CSAAGQRTDTQYF
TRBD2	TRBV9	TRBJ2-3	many	TGTGCCAGCAGCGTAGCTGGGGCTAGCGGGAGAACAGATACGCAGTATTTT	CASSVAGASGRTDTQYF
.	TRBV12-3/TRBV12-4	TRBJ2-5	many	TGTGCCAGCAGTTTCGGAACAGAGAAAGAGACCCAGTACTTC	CASSFGTEKETQYF
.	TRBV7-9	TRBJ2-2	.	TGTGCCAGGGAAGTCCCCGGGGAGCTGTTTTTT	CAREVPGELFF
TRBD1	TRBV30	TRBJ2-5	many	TGTGCCTGGCACCAACAGGGGCCTCAGTACTTC	CAWHQQGPQYF
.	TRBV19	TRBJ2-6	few	TGTGCCAGTAGTATTGGACGTTACTCTGGGGCCAACGTCCTGACTTTC	CASSIGRYSGANVLTF
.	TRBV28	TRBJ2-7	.	TGTGCCAGCAGTTTAATATCCCTTGGACCTATCCACTACGAGCAGTACTTC	CASSLISLGPIHYEQYF
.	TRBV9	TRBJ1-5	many	TGTGCCAGCAGCGTCGGCAGCGAGTATAGCAATCAGCCCCAGCATTTT	CASSVGSEYSNQPQHF
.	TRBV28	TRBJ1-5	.	TGTGCCAGCAGTTTACGAGGAAATAATCAGCCCCAGCATTTT	CASSLRGNNQPQHF